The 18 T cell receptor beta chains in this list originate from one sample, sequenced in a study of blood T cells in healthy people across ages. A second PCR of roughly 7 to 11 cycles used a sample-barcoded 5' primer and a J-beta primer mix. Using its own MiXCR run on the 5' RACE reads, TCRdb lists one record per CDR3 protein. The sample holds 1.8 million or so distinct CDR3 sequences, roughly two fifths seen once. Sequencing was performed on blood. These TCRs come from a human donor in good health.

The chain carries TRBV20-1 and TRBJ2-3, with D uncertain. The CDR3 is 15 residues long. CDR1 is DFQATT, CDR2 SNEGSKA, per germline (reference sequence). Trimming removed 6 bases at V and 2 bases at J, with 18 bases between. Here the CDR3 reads CSASFRHLNTDTQYF. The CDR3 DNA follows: TGCAGTGCGTCCTTTCGTCATTTGAACACAGATACGCAGTATTTT.

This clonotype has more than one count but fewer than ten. CDR3: CSVDGQGDGYTF. The CDR3 region has the DNA TGCAGCGTTGATGGACAGGGGGATGGCTACACCTTC. The chain combines TRBV29-1 with TRBJ1-2; 10 positions agree with TRBD1. Per the germline V gene, CDR1 is SQVTM and CDR2 is ANQGSEA. The ends lost 3 bases at V and 6 bases at J; junction bases unmatched: 1. This CDR3 spans 12 amino acids.

The CDR3 loop reads CASSSRAYSGTGPKETQYF. The CDR3 DNA reads as TGTGCCAGCAGCTCTAGGGCCTATTCCGGGACAGGGCCCAAAGAGACCCAGTACTTC. J is TRBJ2-5 and V is TRBV7-2; 9 bases fit TRBD1. The V and J ends lost 4 bases and 3 bases, in that order; junction bases with no gene match: 18. There are 19 residues in the CDR3. Germline values: CDR1 SGHTA, CDR2 FQGNSA.

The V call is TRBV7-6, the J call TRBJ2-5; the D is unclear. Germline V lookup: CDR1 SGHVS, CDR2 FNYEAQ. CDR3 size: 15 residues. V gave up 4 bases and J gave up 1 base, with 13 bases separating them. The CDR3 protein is CASSSLTGSQETQYF. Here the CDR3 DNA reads TGTGCCAGCAGCTCTCTGACTGGCAGCCAAGAGACCCAGTACTTC.

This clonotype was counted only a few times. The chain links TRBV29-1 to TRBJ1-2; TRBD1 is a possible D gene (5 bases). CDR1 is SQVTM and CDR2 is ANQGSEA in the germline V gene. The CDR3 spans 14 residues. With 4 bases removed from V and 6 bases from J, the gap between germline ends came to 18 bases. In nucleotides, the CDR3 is TGCAGCGTTGTAGGGGTTTGGGGGATCGATGGCTACACCTTC. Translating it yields CSVVGVWGIDGYTF.

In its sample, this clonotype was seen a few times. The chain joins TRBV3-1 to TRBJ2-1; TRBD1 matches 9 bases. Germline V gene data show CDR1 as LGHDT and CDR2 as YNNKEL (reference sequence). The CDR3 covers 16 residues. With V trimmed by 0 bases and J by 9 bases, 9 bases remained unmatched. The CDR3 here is CASSQDGRTGVSEQFF. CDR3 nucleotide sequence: TGTGCCAGCAGCCAAGATGGGCGGACAGGGGTCAGTGAGCAGTTCTTC.

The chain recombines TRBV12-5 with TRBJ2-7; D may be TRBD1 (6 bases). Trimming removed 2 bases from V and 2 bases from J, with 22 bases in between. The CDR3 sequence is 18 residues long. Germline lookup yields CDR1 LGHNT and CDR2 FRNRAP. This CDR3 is CASGLSLASTGSTYEQYF. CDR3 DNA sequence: TGTGCTAGTGGTTTGTCCTTAGCCTCGACAGGCTCGACCTACGAGCAGTACTTC.

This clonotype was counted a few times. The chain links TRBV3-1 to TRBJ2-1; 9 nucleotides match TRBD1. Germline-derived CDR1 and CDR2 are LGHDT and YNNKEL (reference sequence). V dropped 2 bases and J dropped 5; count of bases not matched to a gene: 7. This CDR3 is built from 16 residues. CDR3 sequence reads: CASSQTSGQGDNEQFF. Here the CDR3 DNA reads TGTGCCAGCAGCCAAACTTCGGGACAGGGCGACAATGAGCAGTTCTTC.

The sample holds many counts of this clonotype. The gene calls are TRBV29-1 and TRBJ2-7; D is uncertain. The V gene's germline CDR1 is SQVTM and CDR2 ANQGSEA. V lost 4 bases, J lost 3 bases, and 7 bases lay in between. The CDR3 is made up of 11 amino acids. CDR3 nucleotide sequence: TGCAGCGTTGGTAGGGACTACGAGCAGTACTTC. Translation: CSVGRDYEQYF.

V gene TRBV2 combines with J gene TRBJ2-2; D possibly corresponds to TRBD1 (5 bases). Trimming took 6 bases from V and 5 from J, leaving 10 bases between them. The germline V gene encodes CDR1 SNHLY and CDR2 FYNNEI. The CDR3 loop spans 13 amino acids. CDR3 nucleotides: TGTGCCAGCAGCGCAGGGTGGACCGGGGAGCTGTTTTTT. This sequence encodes CASSAGWTGELFF. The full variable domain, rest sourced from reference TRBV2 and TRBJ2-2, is EPEVTQTPSHQVTQMGQEVILRCVPISNHLYFYWYRQILGQKVEFLVSFYNNEISEKSEIFDDQFSVERPDGSNFTLKIRSTKLEDSAMYFCASSAGWTGELFFGEGSRLTVL.

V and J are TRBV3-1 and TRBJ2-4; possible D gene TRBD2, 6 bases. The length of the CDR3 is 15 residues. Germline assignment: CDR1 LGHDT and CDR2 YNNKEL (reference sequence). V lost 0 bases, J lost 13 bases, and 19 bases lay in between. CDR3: CASSQDLRLVGEQYF. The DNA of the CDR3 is TGTGCCAGCAGCCAAGATTTAAGACTAGTCGGGGAGCAGTACTTC. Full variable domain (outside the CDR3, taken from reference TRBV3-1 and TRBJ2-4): DTAVSQTPKYLVTQMGNDKSIKCEQNLGHDTMYWYKQDSKKFLKIMFSYNNKELIINETVPNRFSPKSPDKAHLNLHINSLELGDSAVYFCASSQDLRLVGEQYFGAGTRLSVL.

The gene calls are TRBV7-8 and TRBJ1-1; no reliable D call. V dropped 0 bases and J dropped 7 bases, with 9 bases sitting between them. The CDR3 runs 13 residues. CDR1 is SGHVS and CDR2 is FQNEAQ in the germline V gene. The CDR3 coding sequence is TGTGCCAGCAGCTTAGCCGGGGATGGTGAAGCTTTCTTT. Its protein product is CASSLAGDGEAFF.

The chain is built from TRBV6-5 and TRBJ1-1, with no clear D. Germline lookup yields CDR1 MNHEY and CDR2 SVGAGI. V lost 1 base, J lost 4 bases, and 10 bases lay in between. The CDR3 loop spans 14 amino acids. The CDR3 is CASSYYGGVTEAFF. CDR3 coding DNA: TGTGCCAGCAGTTACTATGGTGGGGTCACTGAAGCTTTCTTT.

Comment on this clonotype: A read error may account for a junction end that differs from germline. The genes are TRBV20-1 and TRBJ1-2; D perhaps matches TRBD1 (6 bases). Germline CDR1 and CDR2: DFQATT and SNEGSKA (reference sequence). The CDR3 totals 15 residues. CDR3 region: CSATQGQPGLDGCTF. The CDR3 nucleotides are TGCAGTGCTACCCAAGGACAGCCCGGTTTGGATGGCTGCACCTTC.

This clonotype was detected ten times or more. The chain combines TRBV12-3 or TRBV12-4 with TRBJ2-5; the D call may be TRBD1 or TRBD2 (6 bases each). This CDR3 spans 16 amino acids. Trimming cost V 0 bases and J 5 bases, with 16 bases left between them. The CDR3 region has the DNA TGTGCCAGCAGTTTAGCGCTTGCAGGGGAGGTGGAGACCCAGTACTTC. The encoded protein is CASSLALAGEVETQYF.

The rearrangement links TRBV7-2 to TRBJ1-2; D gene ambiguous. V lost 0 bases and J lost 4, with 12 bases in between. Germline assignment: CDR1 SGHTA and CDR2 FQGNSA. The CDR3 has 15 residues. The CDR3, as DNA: TGTGCCAGCAGCTTAGCGCGAGACACGATCTATGGCTACACCTTC. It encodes CASSLARDTIYGYTF.

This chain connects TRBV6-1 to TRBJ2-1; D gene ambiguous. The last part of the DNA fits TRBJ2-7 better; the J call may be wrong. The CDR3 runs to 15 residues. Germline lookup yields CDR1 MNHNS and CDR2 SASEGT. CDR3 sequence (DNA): TGTGCCAGCAGTGTGATGGGGTCCTCCTACAATGAGCAGTACTTC. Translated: CASSVMGSSYNEQYF.

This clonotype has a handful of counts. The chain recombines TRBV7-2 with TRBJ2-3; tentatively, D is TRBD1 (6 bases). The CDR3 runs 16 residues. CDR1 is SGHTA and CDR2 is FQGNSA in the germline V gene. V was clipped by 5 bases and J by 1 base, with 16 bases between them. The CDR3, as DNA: TGTGCCAGCAGCCGACAAGGGGGTTCGGGCACAGATACGCAGTATTTT. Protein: CASSRQGGSGTDTQYF.